The 30 T cell receptor beta chains given below trace back to one sample, sequenced in a study of pediatric ulcerative colitis. Profiled with immunoSEQ multiplex PCR; TCRdb holds only in-frame clones, not every one. The sample contains about 64,000 clones, over 65% of which appear only once. Sample: blood. The receptors originated from a boy aged 5-17 years with moderate ulcerative colitis.

This clone was observed a few times. The chain couples TRBV7-9 to TRBJ1-1; maybe TRBD1 (5 bases). The germline V gene encodes CDR1 SEHNR and CDR2 FQNEAQ (reference sequence). The CDR3 is made up of 15 amino acids. V was pared by 4 bases and J by 5 bases, with 17 bases between. The CDR3 protein is CASSWGPIGVTEAFF. The CDR3 DNA sequence: TGTGCCAGCAGCTGGGGACCCATTGGAGTAACTGAAGCTTTCTTT.

The chain recombines TRBV4-3 with TRBJ2-1, with 8 nucleotides matching TRBD2. The V gene's germline CDR1 is LGHNA and CDR2 YSLEER. The CDR3 totals 16 residues. V was clipped by 4 bases and J by 5 bases; unmatched bases: 10. The CDR3 region is CASSPDQRELNNEQFF. DNA of the CDR3: TGCGCCAGCAGCCCTGACCAGCGGGAGTTGAACAATGAGCAGTTCTTC.

V usage is TRBV27 and J usage is TRBJ2-1; D not resolved. V gave up 1 base and J gave up 5 bases, with 9 bases separating them. From germline, CDR1 is MNHEY and CDR2 SMNVEV (reference sequence). The CDR3 sequence is 14 residues long. CDR3 in amino acids: CASSLLPPHNEQFF. Here the CDR3 DNA reads TGTGCCAGCAGTTTATTGCCACCTCACAATGAGCAGTTCTTC.

The chain recombines TRBV6-4 with TRBJ2-5, with D perhaps assigned TRBD1 or TRBD2 (7 bases each). The CDR3 extends over 13 amino acids. The germline gives CDR1 MRHNA, CDR2 SNTAGT. Trimming pared 6 bases from V and 5 bases from J, leaving 13 bases between. The CDR3 coding sequence is TGTGCCAGCAGCGCCCAGGGGGGGGAGACCCAGTACTTC. This gives the protein CASSAQGGETQYF.

The gene calls are TRBV7-9 and TRBJ2-3; 7 bases are shared with TRBD1. The germline V gene encodes CDR1 SEHNR and CDR2 FQNEAQ (reference sequence). Germline trimming cut 6 bases from V and 5 bases from J; bases unmatched to any gene: 2. The CDR3 is made up of 12 amino acids. CDR3 sequence reads: CASRHRGDTQYF. The CDR3, as DNA: TGTGCCAGCAGACACAGGGGAGATACGCAGTATTTT. Full variable domain (outside the CDR3, taken from reference TRBV7-9 and TRBJ2-3): DTGVSQNPRHKITKRGQNVTFRCDPISEHNRLYWYRQTLGQGPEFLTYFQNEAQLEKSRLLSDRFSAERPKGSFSTLEIQRTEQGDSAMYLCASRHRGDTQYFGPGTRLTVL.

In its sample, this clone was seen once. The rearrangement uses TRBV4-1 and TRBJ2-1; 9 bases match TRBD2. The CDR3 has 16 amino acids. From germline, CDR1 is MGHRA and CDR2 YSYEKL. The J segment lost 7 bases and the V segment lost 0 bases, leaving 7 bases of the junction unmatched. The DNA for the CDR3 is TGCGCCAGCAGCCAAGATACGATTGCGGGGGGGAATGAGCAGTTCTTC. Protein: CASSQDTIAGGNEQFF.

The chain combines TRBV6-5 with TRBJ1-1; D gene uncertain. The CDR3 runs 13 residues. CDR1 is MNHEY and CDR2 is SVGAGI in the germline V gene. Deletions cut 5 bases from V and 0 bases from J, with 7 bases between. CDR3 residues: CASSPQLNTEAFF. The CDR3 DNA sequence: TGTGCCAGCAGTCCGCAACTGAACACTGAAGCTTTCTTT.

This chain joins TRBV7-2 and TRBJ1-5; tentative D call: TRBD1 (5 bases). CDR1 is SGHTA and CDR2 is FQGNSA in the germline V gene. V dropped 1 base and J dropped 0 bases, with 7 bases sitting between them. The CDR3 runs to 15 residues. The CDR3 coding sequence is TGTGCCAGCAGCTTAGGACAGTCTAGCAATCAGCCCCAGCATTTT. Residues: CASSLGQSSNQPQHF. Based on the CDR3 plus reference TRBV7-2 and TRBJ1-5, the full variable domain is GAGVSQSPSNKVTEKGKDVELRCDPISGHTALYWYRQSLGQGLEFLIYFQGNSAPDKSGLPSDRFSAERTGGSVSTLTIQRTQQEDSAVYLCASSLGQSSNQPQHFGDGTRLSIL.

The rearrangement links TRBV6-1 to TRBJ2-5; D might be TRBD2 (6 bases). V was trimmed by 2 bases and J by 4 bases, leaving 20 bases between them. This CDR3 comprises 17 residues. Per the germline V gene, CDR1 is MNHNS and CDR2 is SASEGT. Here the CDR3 reads CASSESRAGPLGETQYF. CDR3 nucleotide sequence: TGTGCCAGCAGTGAAAGTCGAGCGGGCCCGCTCGGAGAGACCCAGTACTTC.

This rearrangement joins TRBV2 to TRBJ1-5, with D tentatively TRBD1 (5 bases). Trimming removed 1 base from V and 4 bases from J, with 14 bases in between. This CDR3 is built from 16 residues. Per germline, CDR1 SNHLY and CDR2 FYNNEI. CDR3 amino acids: CASSEGVREVNQPQHF. The CDR3 DNA sequence: TGTGCCAGCAGTGAAGGAGTCAGGGAGGTAAATCAGCCCCAGCATTTT.

The chain couples TRBV25-1 to TRBJ2-3; TRBD1 matches 8 bases. The CDR3 extends over 15 amino acids. Per germline, CDR1 MGHDK and CDR2 SYGVNS. V lost 4 bases and J lost 1; bases outside the gene matches: 4. CDR3 sequence reads: CASSGQGRGTDTQYF. The CDR3 DNA sequence: TGTGCCAGCAGTGGACAGGGGCGGGGCACAGATACGCAGTATTTT.

The chain has TRBV6-5 and TRBJ2-7; the D gene is possibly TRBD1 (5 bases). The CDR3 loop spans 15 amino acids. The V end lost 0 bases, the J end lost 3 bases, and 12 bases lay between the germline ends. CDR1 and CDR2 from the germline V gene are MNHEY and SVGAGI. The CDR3 loop is CASSYSRGLGYEQYF. The CDR3 DNA reads as TGTGCCAGCAGTTACTCAAGGGGTCTGGGCTACGAGCAGTACTTC.

This clone has just one count. The chain has TRBV30 and TRBJ2-1; D is ambiguous. V was trimmed by 8 bases and J by 4 bases, leaving 15 bases between them. The CDR3 is 13 residues long. From germline, CDR1 is GTSNPN and CDR2 SVGIG (reference sequence). The CDR3 spells CARYPAPYNEQFF. The CDR3 bases are TGTGCCAGGTACCCCGCGCCTTACAATGAGCAGTTCTTC.

The chain combines TRBV6-5 with TRBJ2-7, with a tentative D call TRBD2 (5 bases). With 5 bases removed from V and 3 bases from J, the gap between germline ends came to 8 bases. The germline CDR1 and CDR2 sequences are MNHEY and SVGAGI. This CDR3 region has 12 residues. The CDR3 sequence is CASSRSGYEQYF. Written as DNA, the CDR3 is TGTGCCAGCAGTAGAAGCGGCTACGAGCAGTACTTC.

The chain recombines TRBV19 with TRBJ2-2, with 8 bases identical to TRBD1. Trimming removed 3 bases from V and 4 bases from J; junction bases left unmatched: 4. This CDR3 contains 15 residues. Germline CDR1 reads LNHDA; CDR2 reads SQIVND (reference sequence). This chain's CDR3 is CASSMGGTGTGELFF. The CDR3 DNA reads TGTGCCAGTAGTATGGGCGGGACAGGCACCGGGGAGCTGTTTTTT. Combining the CDR3 with reference TRBV19 and TRBJ2-2 gives the whole variable domain DGGITQSPKYLFRKEGQNVTLSCEQNLNHDAMYWYRQDPGQGLRLIYYSQIVNDFQKGDIAEGYSVSREKKESFPLTVTSAQKNPTAFYLCASSMGGTGTGELFFGEGSRLTVL.

This clone was counted a single time. This chain uses TRBV19 with TRBJ2-7, with D possibly matching TRBD1 (6 bases). V dropped 9 bases and J dropped 3 bases, with 18 bases sitting between them. In germline, CDR1 is LNHDA, CDR2 SQIVND (reference sequence). The CDR3 contains 14 residues. DNA for the CDR3: TGTGCCAGCAACGAAGGAGGCAGGGGCTACGAGCAGTACTTC. Its protein is CASNEGGRGYEQYF. The full variable domain, completed using reference TRBV19 and TRBJ2-7, is DGGITQSPKYLFRKEGQNVTLSCEQNLNHDAMYWYRQDPGQGLRLIYYSQIVNDFQKGDIAEGYSVSREKKESFPLTVTSAQKNPTAFYLCASNEGGRGYEQYFGPGTRLTVT.

A single count supports this clone. V gene TRBV6-5 combines with J gene TRBJ2-7; 9 bases map to TRBD1. The ends lost 6 bases at V and 2 bases at J; junction bases unmatched: 5. The CDR3 covers 14 residues. Per germline, CDR1 MNHEY and CDR2 SVGAGI. The CDR3 DNA reads as TGTGCCAGCAGCCAAGGACAGGGGACCTACGAGCAGTACTTC. Translation: CASSQGQGTYEQYF.

In regard to this clone: One end of the junction is discordant with germline, which a read error may explain. The CDR3 here is CASSLSAGPEAFF. Here the CDR3 DNA reads TGTGCCAGCAGTTTATCTGCGGGCCCGGAAGCCTTCTTT. The V and J genes are TRBV27 and TRBJ1-1; D not certain. Germline CDR1 reads MNHEY; CDR2 reads SMNVEV (reference sequence). The CDR3 covers 13 residues.

V usage is TRBV4-3 and J usage is TRBJ2-7; 9 nucleotides agree with TRBD1. The germline V gene encodes CDR1 LGHNA and CDR2 YSLEER. This CDR3 is built from 15 residues. V gave up 0 bases and J gave up 3 bases; unmatched junction bases: 3. The CDR3 DNA is TGCGCCAGCAGCCAAGACGGACAGGGGAGCTACGAGCAGTACTTC. This encodes CASSQDGQGSYEQYF.

This chain joins TRBV27 and TRBJ1-2; TRBD1 matches at 9 bases. Germline V gene sequence: CDR1 MNHEY, CDR2 SMNVEV (reference sequence). The junction had 10 bases not matched to a gene; V was cut back by 6 bases and J by 8 bases. This CDR3 contains 14 residues. Here the CDR3 reads CASRPPGTGRGYTF. The DNA of the CDR3 is TGTGCCAGCAGACCTCCTGGGACAGGGCGAGGCTACACCTTC.

The chain carries TRBV13 and TRBJ1-1; D call uncertain. Germline V gives CDR1 PRHDT, CDR2 FYEKMQ (reference sequence). The ends were cut back, 5 bases at V and 4 bases at J, with 17 bases in the middle. The CDR3 extends over 15 amino acids. CDR3: CASSLVGARITEAFF. For the CDR3, the DNA is TGTGCCAGCAGCCTCGTCGGAGCAAGGATCACTGAAGCTTTCTTT.

The chain joins TRBV18 to TRBJ1-5; TRBD1 might be the D (5 bases). Germline loops: CDR1 KGHSH, CDR2 LQKENI. The CDR3 is made up of 13 amino acids. V lost 3 bases, J lost 9 bases, and 12 bases lay in between. Written as DNA, the CDR3 is TGTGCCAGCTCACCGGGGGAGGTAGGGCCCCAGCATTTT. Its translation is CASSPGEVGPQHF. Full variable domain (rest looked up from reference TRBV18 and TRBJ1-5): NAGVMQNPRHLVRRRGQEARLRCSPMKGHSHVYWYRQLPEEGLKFMVYLQKENIIDESGMPKERFSAEFPKEGPSILRIQQVVRGDSAAYFCASSPGEVGPQHFGDGTRLSIL.

This rearrangement joins TRBV19 to TRBJ2-2; tentative D call: TRBD1 (5 bases). Trimming left V 2 bases short and J 5 bases short, with 12 bases between. Germline V CDR1 and CDR2: LNHDA, SQIVND (reference sequence). The CDR3 consists of 15 residues. CDR3: CASSISGLETGELFF. The DNA for the CDR3 is TGTGCCAGTAGTATATCAGGGTTGGAGACCGGGGAGCTGTTTTTT.

J is TRBJ2-1 and V is TRBV9; TRBD2 aligns across 7 bases. This CDR3 contains 16 residues. The V segment lost 3 bases and the J segment 1 base; nucleotides outside the gene matches: 7. The germline V gene encodes CDR1 SGDLS and CDR2 YYNGEE. Here the CDR3 reads CASSAEASGSYNEQFF. CDR3 sequence (DNA): TGTGCCAGCAGCGCGGAGGCTAGCGGATCCTACAATGAGCAGTTCTTC.

The chain couples TRBV5-1 to TRBJ1-4; a weak D match, TRBD1 (6 bases). The CDR3 totals 18 residues. Trimming removed 4 bases at V and 0 bases at J, with 19 bases between. Per germline, CDR1 SGHRS and CDR2 YFSETQ. CDR3 nucleotide sequence: TGCGCCAGCAGCCCGTATGCAGGGGACTTCGCAACTAATGAAAAACTGTTTTTT. Its translation is CASSPYAGDFATNEKLFF.

This sequence joins TRBV6-1 and TRBJ2-2; the match to TRBD2 covers 9 bases. CDR3 length: 15 residues. Trimming removed 8 bases from V and 5 bases from J; junction bases left unmatched: 9. Germline-derived CDR1 and CDR2 are MNHNS and SASEGT. For the CDR3, the DNA is TGTGCCAGCCATTTACTAAGCGGGGGGACCGGGGAGCTGTTTTTT. It translates to CASHLLSGGTGELFF.

This sequence joins TRBV5-1 and TRBJ2-3, with D unresolved. This CDR3 comprises 15 residues. Between the trimmed V and J ends, which lost 1 base and 3 bases, there was a span of 12 bases. Germline V gives CDR1 SGHRS, CDR2 YFSETQ. For the CDR3, the DNA is TGCGCCAGCAGCTTGCGGTCGGTGGGGACAGATACGCAGTATTTT. It codes for CASSLRSVGTDTQYF.

The genes are TRBV25-1 and TRBJ2-1; 8 nucleotides agree with TRBD1. V was pared by 6 bases and J by 8 bases, with 9 bases of the junction left unmatched. Germline V gene lookup returns CDR1 MGHDK and CDR2 SYGVNS. The CDR3 totals 14 residues. CDR3 protein: CASSAGQGSDEQFF. CDR3 nucleotide sequence: TGTGCCAGCAGCGCCGGACAGGGAAGCGATGAGCAGTTCTTC.

This rearrangement joins TRBV7-6 to TRBJ2-1, with 7 bases that match TRBD1. This CDR3 is built from 14 residues. The germline V gene has CDR1 SGHVS and CDR2 FNYEAQ. V lost 0 bases and J lost 12; bases outside the gene matches: 8. The DNA of the CDR3 is TGTGCCAGCAGCTTAGCTCGAGACAGGGCGCGGCAGTTCTTC. It specifies CASSLARDRARQFF.

The chain couples TRBV30 to TRBJ1-6; D may be TRBD1 (6 bases). V lost 0 bases to trimming and J lost 7 bases, with 25 bases between them. Germline CDR1 reads GTSNPN; CDR2 reads SVGIG (reference sequence). This CDR3 comprises 19 residues. CDR3 DNA: TGTGCCTGGAGTGTACCGCCGGGCCTAAGGGAGGGGGTAAATTCACCCCTCCACTTT. It encodes CAWSVPPGLREGVNSPLHF. Together with reference TRBV30 and TRBJ1-6, the CDR3 gives the full variable domain: SQTIHQWPATLVQPVGSPLSLECTVEGTSNPNLYWYRQAAGRGLQLLFYSVGIGQISSEVPQNLSASRPQDRQFILSSKKLLLSDSGFYLCAWSVPPGLREGVNSPLHFGNGTRLTVT.